The clone carrying this TCR beta chain is a singleton in its sample. This entry is derived from a study of blood T cell repertoires in COVID-19. At the level of the study: Acute and convalescent COVID-19 specimens originated in the United States, Italy and Spain. T cells, B-cell-depleted T cells, or PBMCs provided the cDNA or gDNA that served as material.

In the study's own analysis: Reference gene primer amplification yielded estimated nucleated cell counts. Libraries were prepared by immunoSEQ multiplex PCR; TCRdb keeps only in-frame clonotypes and omits some of them. The V and J calls and clone size are taken from that table; D and trimming were inferred from the DNA. The repertoire includes around 23,000 clones, about 88% of them detected once, and roughly 21% sits in the top ten. The specimen sequenced was peripheral blood. The receptor was derived from a human donor in a cohort sampled during active COVID-19.

CDR3 nucleotides: TGTGCCAGCACCGTAAGCGGGAGCCGGGAGACCCAGTACTTC. This encodes CASTVSGSRETQYF. The chain couples TRBV2 to TRBJ2-5; TRBD2 matches at 8 bases. V trimming: 7 bases; J trimming: 5 bases; junction bases outside the gene matches: 9. CDR1 and CDR2 (germline): SNHLY, FYNNEI. The CDR3 totals 14 residues.